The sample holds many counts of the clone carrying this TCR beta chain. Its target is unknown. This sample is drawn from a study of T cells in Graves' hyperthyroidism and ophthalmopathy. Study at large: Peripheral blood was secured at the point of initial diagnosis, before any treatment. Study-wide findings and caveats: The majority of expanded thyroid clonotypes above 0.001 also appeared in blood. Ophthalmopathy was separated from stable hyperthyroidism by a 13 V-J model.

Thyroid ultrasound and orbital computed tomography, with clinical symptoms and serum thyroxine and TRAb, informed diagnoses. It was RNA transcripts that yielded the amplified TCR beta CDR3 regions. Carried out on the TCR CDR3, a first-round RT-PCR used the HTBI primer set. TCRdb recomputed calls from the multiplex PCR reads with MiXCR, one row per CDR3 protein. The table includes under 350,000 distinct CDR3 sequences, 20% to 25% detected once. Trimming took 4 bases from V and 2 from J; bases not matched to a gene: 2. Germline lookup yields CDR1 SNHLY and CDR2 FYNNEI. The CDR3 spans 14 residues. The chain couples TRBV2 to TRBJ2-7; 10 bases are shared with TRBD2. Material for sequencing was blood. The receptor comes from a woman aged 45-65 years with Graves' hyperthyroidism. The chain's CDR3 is CASSGLAGPYEQYF. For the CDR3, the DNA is TGTGCCAGCAGTGGACTAGCGGGTCCCTACGAGCAGTACTTC.